The rows below give T cell receptor beta chains drawn from one sample of a study of graft-versus-host responses after intestinal transplantation. Using immunoSEQ multiplex PCR, the repertoire was profiled, and TCRdb retains in-frame clones only, with some absent. The data show tens of thousands of clones, around 94% seen once. The material was PBMCs, obtained 16 days after intestinal transplant. Receptors were obtained from a human patient who received an intestinal transplant, so some T cells may come from the graft donor. Both conserved end residues are part of each CDR3. The D gene is left open where the match is weak. Clone size is given for some rows only: seen once, a few or many times, or a class if the clone is expanded.

.,TRBV27,TRBJ2-5,TRBD1,TGTGCCAGCAAGGACCAGACAGGGGGTTGGGAGACCCAGTACTTC,CASKDQTGGWETQYF
once,TRBV6-6,TRBJ1-1,.,TGTGCCAGCAGAAATGACAGCCCTGAAGCTTTCTTT,CASRNDSPEAFF
.,TRBV28,TRBJ1-5,.,TGTGCCAGCAGTTTTGGGTCAGGGAATCAGCCCCAGCATTTT,CASSFGSGNQPQHF
few,TRBV10-2,TRBJ1-2,TRBD1,TGCGCCAGCTGGGACAGGCGTTATGGCTACACCTTC,CASWDRRYGYTF
.,TRBV7-8,TRBJ2-4,.,TGTGCCAGCAGCTTATCCAGGGAAAACATTCAGTACTTC,CASSLSRENIQYF
.,TRBV6-5,TRBJ2-3,.,TGTGCCAGCAGTCCGTCCGTAGATACGCAGTATTTT,CASSPSVDTQYF
.,TRBV28,TRBJ2-7,.,TGTGCCAGCAGTTTAACGTTCGGACGCTCCTACGAGCAGTACTTC,CASSLTFGRSYEQYF
once,TRBV10-1,TRBJ2-1,TRBD2,TGCGCCAGCAGTGTAAGGCTAGCGGGACGCAATGAGCAGTTCTTC,CASSVRLAGRNEQFF
.,TRBV28,TRBJ1-4,TRBD1,TGTGCCAGCAGTTTATCCGGGACAGGAGCCGCGAAACTGTTTTTT,CASSLSGTGAAKLFF
.,TRBV7-8,TRBJ1-2,.,TGTGCCAGCAGCTTCGACAGAACCCACTATGGCTACACCTTC,CASSFDRTHYGYTF
.,TRBV20-1,TRBJ1-5,.,TGCAGTGCTAGGGATCAGCCCCAGCATTTT,CSARDQPQHF
.,TRBV19,TRBJ2-7,TRBD1,TGTGCCAGTAGTATCGGGACAGGGGCCTACGAGCAGTACTTC,CASSIGTGAYEQYF
.,TRBV9,TRBJ1-1,.,TGTGCCAGCAGCGTAAAATGGCAGGGAGGCACTGAAGCTTTCTTT,CASSVKWQGGTEAFF
once,TRBV27,TRBJ2-1,TRBD2,TGTGCCAGCAGTCAAGCGGGGGGGTACTTGAATGAGCAGTTCTTC,CASSQAGGYLNEQFF
.,TRBV7-9,TRBJ2-7,.,TGTGCCAGCAGCTTATTACAGGACGCCTACGAGCAGTACTTC,CASSLLQDAYEQYF
.,TRBV19,TRBJ1-2,TRBD1,TGTGCCAGTAGTGAAGGGACAGGGGACGGGTATGGCTACACCTTC,CASSEGTGDGYGYTF
.,TRBV19,TRBJ2-2,.,TGTGCCAGTTTAGGGGGTGGGACCGGGGAGCTGTTTTTT,CASLGGGTGELFF
.,TRBV5-6,TRBJ1-2,.,TGTGCCAGCAGCTTGTTGGGGAACCCGAGCTATGGCTACACCTTC,CASSLLGNPSYGYTF
.,TRBV2,TRBJ2-1,.,TGTGCCAGCAGTGACAGGAGGGCCCTTCCGTACAATGAGCAGTTCTTC,CASSDRRALPYNEQFF
.,TRBV6-5,TRBJ1-5,TRBD1,TGTGCCAGCAGCAGGGGACAGGACCAGCCCCAGCATTTT,CASSRGQDQPQHF
.,TRBV7-9,TRBJ2-7,.,TGTGCCAGCAGCTGGAGCGGGCTCGGCCACGAGCAGTACTTC,CASSWSGLGHEQYF
.,TRBV2,TRBJ2-7,.,TGTGCCAGCAGGGAGGGGGACAGCCCAACCTACGAGCAGTACTTC,CASREGDSPTYEQYF
.,TRBV11-2,TRBJ2-7,.,TGTGCCAGCAGCTTAGGGAGTTCCGAGCAGTACTTC,CASSLGSSEQYF
.,TRBV27,TRBJ2-7,TRBD1,TGTGCCAGCAGTTTCTTAACAGGGGGGAACTCCTACGAGCAGTACTTC,CASSFLTGGNSYEQYF